This T cell receptor (beta chain) was identified during a study of blood T cell repertoires in COVID-19. Study-wide background: Italy, Spain and the United States were the sources of the convalescent and acute COVID-19 samples. T cells, B-cell-depleted T cells, or PBMCs supplied cDNA or gDNA.

Trimming left V 10 bases short and J 1 base short, with 13 bases between. The germline CDR1 and CDR2 sequences are SNHLY and FYNNEI. The CDR3 consists of 13 residues. Per the original methods: Scientists estimated how many nucleated cells there were by amplifying reference gene primers. Profiling relied on immunoSEQ multiplex PCR, and the TCRdb table lists in-frame clones only, not all of them. That table is the source of V, J and clone size, and D and trimming were worked out from the DNA. The table lists 88,000 or so clones, about 76% of them singletons. The sequence was obtained from a human donor in a cohort sampled during active COVID-19. The chain links TRBV2 to TRBJ1-1; D gene uncertain. Specimen: peripheral blood. The CDR3 reads CATRREPNTEAFF. CDR3 in DNA: TGTGCCACTCGCCGGGAGCCGAACACTGAAGCTTTCTTT.